This T cell receptor (beta chain) was identified during a study of beta chain features in type 1 diabetes. The whole isolated RNA underwent reverse transcription, so sequencing captured expressed TCRB transcripts. Only in-frame clones appear in the TCRdb table, and some are missing; sequencing was by immunoSEQ multiplex PCR. The profile shows under 400,000 clones, around a fifth of them singletons. This CDR3 contains 14 residues. V lost 4 bases and J lost 5; bases outside the gene matches: 6. Germline V gene data show CDR1 as SGHRS and CDR2 as YFSETQ. This clone was seen a few times. This TCR derives from a woman aged 18-29 years in good health. Sequenced input: naive CD4+ T cells from blood. The chain links TRBV5-1 to TRBJ2-1, with TRBD1 identical over 7 bases. CDR3 in amino acids: CASSTPQGDNEQFF. DNA for the CDR3: TGCGCCAGCAGCACGCCCCAGGGGGACAATGAGCAGTTCTTC.